This T cell receptor (beta chain) was documented in a study of T cell repertoires in cytomegalovirus infection. Study context: The public TCR beta signatures pointed to both CMV infection and matching HLA type. Whole-study results and caveats: Carriers of CMV and the relevant HLA type were discriminated by public TCR beta frequency. HLA-C-restricted CMV clonotypes gave the most frequent clonotype in two of eight donors.

One entry per CDR3 protein results from TCRdb running MiXCR on the reads. The sample lists approximately 250,000 distinct CDR3 sequences, approximately 7% occurring once. This clonotype was picked up many times. What it binds is unknown. Germline V gene sequence: CDR1 SEHNR, CDR2 FQNEAQ (reference sequence). This CDR3 has 16 amino acids. J was trimmed by 3 bases and V by 1 base; bases with no gene match: 5. The sample consisted of PBMCs. The chain couples TRBV7-9 to TRBJ2-7, with TRBD2 matching over 11 bases. The sequence was obtained from a human donor in good health (CMV status not recorded). Some clones in this sample may be carry-over from other donors' samples. CDR3 sequence (DNA): TGTGCCAGCAGCTTAGTTGAGGGACTAGCGGTCTACGAGCAGTACTTC. Translating gives CASSLVEGLAVYEQYF.